The 14 T cell receptor beta chains below come from one sample, sequenced in a study of metastatic and nonmetastatic thyroid tumors. TCRdb re-analyzed the PCR reads through MiXCR. Of fewer than 25,000 clones detected, approximately 25% appear once; the ten largest clones hold about 3.3%. Thyroid surgery took place with no prior treatment in any patient. Source material: blood. The receptors here all came from a male donor with papillary thyroid cancer or a benign thyroid nodule (not recorded which). Some clones in this sample may be carry-over from other donors' samples.

This clone was counted only a few times. V is TRBV19 and J is TRBJ2-3, with 14 bases identical to TRBD2. This CDR3 is 15 amino acids long. Germline values: CDR1 LNHDA, CDR2 SQIVND (reference sequence). V lost 6 bases, J lost 4 bases, and 3 bases stayed unmatched. The CDR3 DNA reads TGTGCCAGTAGCCGACTAGCGGGAGGGTCAGATACGCAGTATTTT. Translated, it gives CASSRLAGGSDTQYF.

This clone was seen just once. This CDR3 is CASSHGAGMESRGYTF. The CDR3, as DNA: TGTGCCAGCAGCCACGGAGCAGGGATGGAAAGCCGTGGCTACACCTTC. V usage is TRBV3-1 and J usage is TRBJ1-2; a weak D match, TRBD1 (5 bases). The CDR3 sequence is 16 residues long. Trimming stripped 3 bases from V and 7 bases from J, with 21 bases between. Germline values: CDR1 LGHDT, CDR2 YNNKEL (reference sequence).

This clone is labeled medium-sized (0.01 to 0.1%). The chain employs TRBV20-1 and TRBJ1-6, with 9 bases fitting TRBD1. Germline V gene data show CDR1 as DFQATT and CDR2 as SNEGSKA (reference sequence). The CDR3 length is 14 residues. The V and J ends lost 3 bases and 9 bases, in that order; junction bases with no gene match: 6. The CDR3 DNA reads as TGCAGTGCTAGTGCGACGGGACAGGGTTCACCCCTCCACTTT. Translated: CSASATGQGSPLHF.

This clone appeared a few times. The chain carries TRBV6-2 or TRBV6-3 and TRBJ1-5; D not resolved. The V gene lost 6 bases and the J gene lost 4 bases, with 16 bases spanning the gap. The CDR3 sequence is 15 residues long. Looked up from germline, CDR1 is MNHEY and CDR2 is SVGEGT. The CDR3 coding sequence is TGTGCCAGCAGACGCAGCCGGGGAGGAAATCAGCCCCAGCATTTT. Amino acid sequence: CASRRSRGGNQPQHF.

V and J are TRBV5-6 and TRBJ2-1; D tentatively fits TRBD1 or TRBD2 (6 bases each). Germline V gene lookup returns CDR1 SGHDT and CDR2 YYEEEE. Trimming shortened V by 0 bases and J by 7 bases, and 14 bases separated the two germline ends. This CDR3 comprises 15 residues. This CDR3 reads CASSLAGAAGNEQFF. Written as DNA, the CDR3 is TGTGCCAGCAGCTTGGCAGGGGCGGCGGGGAATGAGCAGTTCTTC.

By frequency in the sample, this clone is medium-sized. The V and J genes are TRBV20-1 and TRBJ1-1; D gene uncertain. CDR3 length: 14 amino acids. Germline V gives CDR1 DFQATT, CDR2 SNEGSKA (reference sequence). Trimming cost V 3 bases and J 0 bases, with 11 bases left between them. CDR3 sequence reads: CSARFGSLNTEAFF. The DNA of the CDR3 is TGCAGTGCTAGGTTCGGCAGCTTGAACACTGAAGCTTTCTTT.

The table lists this clone with a few counts. The conserved closing phenylalanine or tryptophan is absent in this CDR3, likely reflecting a read error. V usage is TRBV29-1 and J usage is TRBJ2-5, with unresolved D. The CDR3 loop spans 12 amino acids. Trimming shortened V by 6 bases and J by 4 bases, and 12 bases separated the two germline ends. Germline V lookup: CDR1 SQVTM, CDR2 ANQGSEA. As DNA, the CDR3 is TGCAGCGTCGAGGCGTTCAGAGAGACCCAGTACTCC. Protein: CSVEAFRETQYS.

This clone has only a few counts. This chain joins TRBV28 and TRBJ2-7; weak D call: TRBD2 (6 bases). Trimming removed 5 bases from V and 1 base from J, with 21 bases in between. Germline-derived CDR1 and CDR2 are MDHEN and SYDVKM. The CDR3 length is 17 residues. The CDR3 loop reads CASSILVGTGESYEQYF. The CDR3 region has the DNA TGTGCCAGCAGTATACTCGTCGGGACGGGAGAATCCTACGAGCAGTACTTC.

The chain combines TRBV20-1 with TRBJ2-7, with D tentatively TRBD1 (8 bases). CDR3 length equals 13 residues. With 6 bases removed from V and 4 bases from J, the gap between germline ends came to 16 bases. CDR1 and CDR2 (germline): DFQATT, SNEGSKA (reference sequence). CDR3 DNA: TGCAGTGCAAAAGGACAGGGAGGGTACGAGCAGTACTTC. The encoded protein is CSAKGQGGYEQYF.

Many counts were recorded for this clone. This rearrangement joins TRBV15 to TRBJ2-1; D remains unclear. The CDR3 covers 19 residues. Germline-derived CDR1 and CDR2 are LNHNV and YYDKDF (reference sequence). The V and J ends lost 0 bases and 7 bases respectively, with 25 bases between them. For the CDR3, the DNA is TGTGCCACCAGCAGAGATTTAGTCCAGAGCCTCGAAAAAGCGAATGAGCAGTTCTTC. It translates to CATSRDLVQSLEKANEQFF.

This clone was counted between two and nine times. V and J are TRBV20-1 and TRBJ1-6; no firm D call. The germline V and J ends were trimmed by 0 bases and 7 bases, with 19 bases remaining between them. CDR1 and CDR2 (germline): DFQATT, SNEGSKA (reference sequence). This CDR3 has 17 residues. The CDR3 region is CSARDEAPEGRNSPLHF. The CDR3 DNA reads TGCAGTGCTAGAGATGAAGCCCCGGAAGGCCGGAATTCACCCCTCCACTTT.

The V and J genes are TRBV7-2 and TRBJ2-1, with 8 bases lining up with TRBD2. This CDR3 is built from 14 residues. Germline-derived CDR1 and CDR2 are SGHTA and FQGNSA. V was pared by 2 bases and J by 6 bases, with 3 bases of the junction left unmatched. CDR3 in amino acids: CASSLTSGLNEQFF. CDR3 bases: TGTGCCAGCAGCTTAACTAGCGGCCTCAATGAGCAGTTCTTC.

As for this clone: Likely a read error: the CDR3 ends without its conserved phenylalanine or tryptophan. This chain links TRBV18 with TRBJ1-3; 9 positions agree with TRBD1. Germline V lookup: CDR1 KGHSH, CDR2 LQKENI. The length of the CDR3 is 14 residues. CDR3 in DNA: TGTGCCAGCTCACCGGGACAGGGAGGAATCACCATATATATT. Its translation is CASSPGQGGITIYI.

The chain has TRBV27 and TRBJ1-2; no clear D gene. Per the germline V gene, CDR1 is MNHEY and CDR2 is SMNVEV (reference sequence). Between the trimmed V and J ends, which lost 2 bases and 7 bases, there was a span of 14 bases. CDR3 length equals 14 residues. In DNA form, the CDR3 reads TGTGCCAGCAGTTTAAGCCGGGGAGCGGTTGGCTACACCTTC. It is translated as CASSLSRGAVGYTF.